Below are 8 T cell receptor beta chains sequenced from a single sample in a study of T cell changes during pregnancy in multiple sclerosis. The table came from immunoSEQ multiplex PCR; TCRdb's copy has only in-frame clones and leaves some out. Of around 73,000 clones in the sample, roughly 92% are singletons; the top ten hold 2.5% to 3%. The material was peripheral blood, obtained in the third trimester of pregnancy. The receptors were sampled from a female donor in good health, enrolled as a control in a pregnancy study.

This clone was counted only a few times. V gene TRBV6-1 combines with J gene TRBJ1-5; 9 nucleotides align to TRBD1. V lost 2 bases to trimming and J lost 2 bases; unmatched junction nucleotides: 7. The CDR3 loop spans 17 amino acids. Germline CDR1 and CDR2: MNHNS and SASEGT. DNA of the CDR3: TGTGCCAGCAGTGAACCAATTGGGGACAGGGGCAATCAGCCCCAGCATTTT. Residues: CASSEPIGDRGNQPQHF.

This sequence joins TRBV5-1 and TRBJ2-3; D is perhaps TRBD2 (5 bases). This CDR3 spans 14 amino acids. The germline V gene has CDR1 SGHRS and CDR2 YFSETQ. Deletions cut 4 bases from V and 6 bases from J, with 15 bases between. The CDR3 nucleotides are TGCGCCAGCAGCCCCCGGACTGGCGTGGATACGCAGTATTTT. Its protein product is CASSPRTGVDTQYF.

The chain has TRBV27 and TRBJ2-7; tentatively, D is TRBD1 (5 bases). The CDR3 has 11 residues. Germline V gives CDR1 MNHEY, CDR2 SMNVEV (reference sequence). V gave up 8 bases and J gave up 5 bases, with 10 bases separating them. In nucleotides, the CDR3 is TGTGCCAGCGGGCAGGGCCACGAGCAGTACTTC. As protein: CASGQGHEQYF.

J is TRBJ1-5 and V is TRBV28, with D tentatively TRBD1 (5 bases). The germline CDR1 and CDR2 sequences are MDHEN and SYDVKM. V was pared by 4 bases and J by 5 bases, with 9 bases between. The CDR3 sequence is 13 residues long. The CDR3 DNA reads TGTGCCAGCAGTTCAGGGCCCGATCAGCCCCAGCATTTT. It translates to CASSSGPDQPQHF.

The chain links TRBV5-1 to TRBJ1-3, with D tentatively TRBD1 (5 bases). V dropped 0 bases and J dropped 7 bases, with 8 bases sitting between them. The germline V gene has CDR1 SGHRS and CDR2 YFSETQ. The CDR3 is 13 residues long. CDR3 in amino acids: CASSLEEGNTIYF. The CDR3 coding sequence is TGCGCCAGCAGCTTGGAGGAGGGGAACACCATATATTTT.

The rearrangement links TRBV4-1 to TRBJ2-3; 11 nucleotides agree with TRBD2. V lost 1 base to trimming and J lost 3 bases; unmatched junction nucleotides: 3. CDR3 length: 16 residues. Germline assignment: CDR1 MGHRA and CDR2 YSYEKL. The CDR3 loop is CASSQVSSGRTDTQYF. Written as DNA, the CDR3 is TGCGCCAGCAGCCAAGTTTCTAGCGGGAGGACAGATACGCAGTATTTT.

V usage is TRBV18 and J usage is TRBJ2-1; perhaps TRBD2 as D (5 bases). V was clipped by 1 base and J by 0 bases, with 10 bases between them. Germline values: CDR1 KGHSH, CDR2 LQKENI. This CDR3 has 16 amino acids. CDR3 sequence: CASSPRRASSYNEQFF. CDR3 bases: TGTGCCAGCTCACCACGGCGGGCTAGCTCCTACAATGAGCAGTTCTTC.

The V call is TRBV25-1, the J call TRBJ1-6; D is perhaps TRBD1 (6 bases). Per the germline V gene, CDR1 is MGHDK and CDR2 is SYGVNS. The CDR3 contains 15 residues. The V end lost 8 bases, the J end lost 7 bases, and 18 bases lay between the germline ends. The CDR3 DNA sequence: TGTGCCAGCGGTAAACGCAGGGGCTCCAATTCACCCCTCCACTTT. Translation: CASGKRRGSNSPLHF.